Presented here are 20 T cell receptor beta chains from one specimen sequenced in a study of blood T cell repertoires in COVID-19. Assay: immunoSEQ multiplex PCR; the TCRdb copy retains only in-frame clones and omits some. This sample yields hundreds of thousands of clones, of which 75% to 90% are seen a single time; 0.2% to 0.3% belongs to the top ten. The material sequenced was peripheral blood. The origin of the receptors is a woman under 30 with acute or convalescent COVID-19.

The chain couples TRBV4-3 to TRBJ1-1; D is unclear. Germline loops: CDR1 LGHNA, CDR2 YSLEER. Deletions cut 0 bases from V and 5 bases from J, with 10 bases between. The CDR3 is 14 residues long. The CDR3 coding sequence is TGCGCCAGCAGCCAAGAGCTCGGGGTAACTGAAGCTTTCTTT. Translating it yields CASSQELGVTEAFF.

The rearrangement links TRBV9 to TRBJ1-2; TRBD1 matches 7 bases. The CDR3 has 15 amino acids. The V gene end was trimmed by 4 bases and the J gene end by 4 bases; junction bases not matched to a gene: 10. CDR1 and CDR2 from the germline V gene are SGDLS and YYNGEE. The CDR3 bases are TGTGCCAGCAGCCCCTTCTTGGAGGGGGCCTATGGCTACACCTTC. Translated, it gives CASSPFLEGAYGYTF.

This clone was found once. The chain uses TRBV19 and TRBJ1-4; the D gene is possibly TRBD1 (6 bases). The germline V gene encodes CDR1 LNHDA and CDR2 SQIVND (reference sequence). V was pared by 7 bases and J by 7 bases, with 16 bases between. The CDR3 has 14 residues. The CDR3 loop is CASTTVKDSEKLFF. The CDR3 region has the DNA TGTGCCAGTACCACCGTTAAGGACAGTGAAAAACTGTTTTTT.

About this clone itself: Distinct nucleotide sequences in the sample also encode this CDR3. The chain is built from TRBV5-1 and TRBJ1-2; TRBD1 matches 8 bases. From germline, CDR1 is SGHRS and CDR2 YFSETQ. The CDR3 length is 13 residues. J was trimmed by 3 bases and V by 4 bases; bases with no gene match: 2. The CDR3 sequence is CASSPTGDYGYTF. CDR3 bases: TGCGCCAGCAGCCCGACAGGGGACTATGGCTACACCTTC.

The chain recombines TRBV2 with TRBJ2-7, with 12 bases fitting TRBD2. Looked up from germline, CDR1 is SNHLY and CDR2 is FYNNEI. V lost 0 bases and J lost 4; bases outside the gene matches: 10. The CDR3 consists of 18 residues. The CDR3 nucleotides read TGTGCCAGCAGTGAAGCAAGCCTGTTAGGACTAGCGGGGTACGAGCAGTACTTC. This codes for CASSEASLLGLAGYEQYF. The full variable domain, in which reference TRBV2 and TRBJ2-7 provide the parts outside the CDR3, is EPEVTQTPSHQVTQMGQEVILRCVPISNHLYFYWYRQILGQKVEFLVSFYNNEISEKSEIFDDQFSVERPDGSNFTLKIRSTKLEDSAMYFCASSEASLLGLAGYEQYFGPGTRLTVT.

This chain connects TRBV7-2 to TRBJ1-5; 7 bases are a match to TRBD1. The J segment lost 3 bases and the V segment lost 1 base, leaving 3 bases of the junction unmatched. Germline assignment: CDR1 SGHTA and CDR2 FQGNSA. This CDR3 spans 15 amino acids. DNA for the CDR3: TGTGCCAGCAGCTTAGACGGGACAGTCAATCAGCCCCAGCATTTT. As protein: CASSLDGTVNQPQHF. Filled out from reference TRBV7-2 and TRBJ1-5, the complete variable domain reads GAGVSQSPSNKVTEKGKDVELRCDPISGHTALYWYRQSLGQGLEFLIYFQGNSAPDKSGLPSDRFSAERTGGSVSTLTIQRTQQEDSAVYLCASSLDGTVNQPQHFGDGTRLSIL.

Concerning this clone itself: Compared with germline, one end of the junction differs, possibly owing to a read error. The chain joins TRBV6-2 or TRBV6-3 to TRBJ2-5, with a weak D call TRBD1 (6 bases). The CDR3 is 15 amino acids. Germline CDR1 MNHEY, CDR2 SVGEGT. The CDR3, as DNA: TGTGCCAGCAGTAACTCACAGGGCCGGTACGAGACCCAGTACTTC. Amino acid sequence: CASSNSQGRYETQYF.

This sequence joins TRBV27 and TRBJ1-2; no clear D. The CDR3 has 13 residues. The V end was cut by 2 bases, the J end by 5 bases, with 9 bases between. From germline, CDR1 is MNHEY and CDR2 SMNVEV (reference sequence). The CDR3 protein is CASSLEQPYGYTF. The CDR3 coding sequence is TGTGCCAGCAGTTTAGAACAGCCTTATGGCTACACCTTC.

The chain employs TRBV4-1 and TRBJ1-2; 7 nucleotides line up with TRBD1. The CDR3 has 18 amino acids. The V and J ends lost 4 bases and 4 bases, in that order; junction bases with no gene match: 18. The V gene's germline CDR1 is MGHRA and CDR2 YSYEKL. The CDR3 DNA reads TGCGCCAGCAGCCGACACACAGGGGTGGGCCCCACTAGCTATGGCTACACCTTC. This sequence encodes CASSRHTGVGPTSYGYTF.

The CDR3 spells CASSLGTGKEGKLFF. The CDR3 DNA follows: TGCGCCAGCAGCCTCGGGACAGGGAAGGAGGGAAAACTGTTTTTT. J is TRBJ1-4 and V is TRBV4-3, with TRBD1 identical over 9 bases. Germline V lookup: CDR1 LGHNA, CDR2 YSLEER. CDR3 size: 15 residues. V shed 4 bases, J shed 10 bases, and the junction held 10 bases outside the gene matches.

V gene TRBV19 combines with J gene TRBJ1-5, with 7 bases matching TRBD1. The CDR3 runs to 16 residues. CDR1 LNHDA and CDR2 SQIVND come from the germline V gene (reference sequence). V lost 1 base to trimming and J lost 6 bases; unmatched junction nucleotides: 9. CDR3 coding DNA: TGTGCCAGTAGTATAGCCTCGGGACAGCCACCTCAGCCCCAGCATTTT. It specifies CASSIASGQPPQPQHF. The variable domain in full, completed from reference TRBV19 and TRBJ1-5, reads DGGITQSPKYLFRKEGQNVTLSCEQNLNHDAMYWYRQDPGQGLRLIYYSQIVNDFQKGDIAEGYSVSREKKESFPLTVTSAQKNPTAFYLCASSIASGQPPQPQHFGDGTRLSIL.

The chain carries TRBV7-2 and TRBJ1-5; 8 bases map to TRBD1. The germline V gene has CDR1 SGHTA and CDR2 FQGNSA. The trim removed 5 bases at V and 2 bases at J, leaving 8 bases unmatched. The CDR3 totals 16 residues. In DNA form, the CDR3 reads TGTGCCAGCAGCCCTTACCCGGGACAGGGCAATCAGCCCCAGCATTTT. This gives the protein CASSPYPGQGNQPQHF.

The CDR3 here is CATARLAGGGHEQFF. Here the CDR3 DNA reads TGCGCCACCGCGCGACTAGCGGGGGGGGGTCATGAGCAGTTCTTC. V usage is TRBV5-1 and J usage is TRBJ2-1; 14 bases line up with TRBD2. The V gene's germline CDR1 is SGHRS and CDR2 YFSETQ. The CDR3 extends over 15 amino acids. Losses at the gene ends were 9 bases for V and 8 bases for J; bases not matched to a gene: 10.

The CDR3 region is CASSESYSLAQETQYF. The CDR3, as DNA: TGCGCCAGCAGTGAGTCTTACAGCCTAGCACAAGAGACCCAGTACTTC. This chain links TRBV10-2 with TRBJ2-5; TRBD2 might be the D (5 bases). This CDR3 contains 16 residues. From germline, CDR1 is WSHSY and CDR2 SAAADI. The germline V and J ends were trimmed by 0 bases and 2 bases, with 13 bases remaining between them.

CDR3 bases: TGTGCCAGCACAGGGGCGCTATATGGCTACACCTTC. Its translation: CASTGALYGYTF. The chain joins TRBV12-3 or TRBV12-4 to TRBJ1-2, with a weak D call TRBD1 (6 bases). The ends were cut back, 7 bases at V and 5 bases at J, with 11 bases in the middle. The CDR3 totals 12 residues.

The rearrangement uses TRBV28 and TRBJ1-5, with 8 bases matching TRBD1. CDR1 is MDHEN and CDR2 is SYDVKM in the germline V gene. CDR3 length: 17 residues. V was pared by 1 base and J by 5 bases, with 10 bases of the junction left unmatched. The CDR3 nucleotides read TGTGCCAGCAGTTTATTCCCCATGGCAGGGGGCGATCAGCCCCAGCATTTT. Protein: CASSLFPMAGGDQPQHF.

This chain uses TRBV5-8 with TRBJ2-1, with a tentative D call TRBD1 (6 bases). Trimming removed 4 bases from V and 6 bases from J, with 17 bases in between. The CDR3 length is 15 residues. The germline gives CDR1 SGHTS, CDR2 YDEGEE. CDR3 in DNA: TGTGCCAGCAGCCTGGGGGCCCGTTGGTCCAATGAGCAGTTCTTC. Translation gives CASSLGARWSNEQFF.

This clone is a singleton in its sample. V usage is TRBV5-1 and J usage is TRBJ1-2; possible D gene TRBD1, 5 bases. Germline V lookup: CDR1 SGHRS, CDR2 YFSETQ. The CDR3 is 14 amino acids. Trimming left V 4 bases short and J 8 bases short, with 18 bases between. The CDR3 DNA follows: TGCGCCAGCAGCCACGACAGTGACTCCGTAGGCTACACCTTC. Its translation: CASSHDSDSVGYTF. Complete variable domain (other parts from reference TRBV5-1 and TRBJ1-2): KAGVTQTPRYLIKTRGQQVTLSCSPISGHRSVSWYQQTPGQGLQFLFEYFSETQRNKGNFPGRFSGRQFSNSRSEMNVSTLELGDSALYLCASSHDSDSVGYTFGSGTRLTVV.

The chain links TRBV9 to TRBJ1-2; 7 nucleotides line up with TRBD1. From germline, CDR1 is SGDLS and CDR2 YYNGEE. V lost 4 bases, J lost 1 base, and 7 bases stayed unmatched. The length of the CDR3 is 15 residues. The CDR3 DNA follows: TGTGCCAGCAGCCGCCCAGGGGGAAGTAACTATGGCTACACCTTC. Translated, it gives CASSRPGGSNYGYTF. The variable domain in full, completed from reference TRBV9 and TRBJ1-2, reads DSGVTQTPKHLITATGQRVTLRCSPRSGDLSVYWYQQSLDQGLQFLIQYYNGEERAKGNILERFSAQQFPDLHSELNLSSLELGDSALYFCASSRPGGSNYGYTFGSGTRLTVV.

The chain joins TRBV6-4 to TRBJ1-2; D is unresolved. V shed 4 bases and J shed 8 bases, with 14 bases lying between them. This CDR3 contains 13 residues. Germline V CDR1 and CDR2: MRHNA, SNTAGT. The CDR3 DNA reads TGTGCCAGCAGTGCAACTGGAGGGTTCGGCTACACCTTC. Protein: CASSATGGFGYTF.